The sequence of this T cell receptor (beta chain) was determined in a study of patients and donors after allogeneic stem cell transplantation. This CDR3 contains 16 residues. In germline, CDR1 is LGHDT, CDR2 YNNKEL (reference sequence). Trimming stripped 3 bases from V and 2 bases from J, with 16 bases between. TCRdb redid the calling of the RT-PCR reads with MiXCR, one entry per CDR3 protein. Here the sample spans 800,000 to 1,000,000 distinct CDR3 sequences, more than 15% being singletons. The sample was blood, either unsorted or a sorted T cell fraction (not recorded which). The V call is TRBV3-1, the J call TRBJ1-1; D is perhaps TRBD1 (6 bases). The receptor was derived from a human donor who was either an allogeneic HSCT recipient or a stem cell or donor lymphocyte infusion donor (not recorded which). It is not recorded whose cells these are; they may come from a transplant donor. The CDR3 sequence is CASSHWDTQINTEAFF. CDR3 bases: TGTGCCAGCAGCCATTGGGACACTCAAATTAACACTGAAGCTTTCTTT.